A selection of T cell receptor beta chains follows, all from one sample in a study of early T cells in non-severe SARS-CoV-2 infection. Using its own MiXCR run on the 5' RACE reads, TCRdb lists one record per CDR3 protein. The sample yields tens of thousands of distinct CDR3 sequences, around 12% seen once. The sequences come from whole blood, collected at baseline. These receptors were taken from an adult who was a healthcare worker with PCR-confirmed SARS-CoV-2 infection or an uninfected control (not recorded which). Each CDR3 is given with its conserved first and last residue. Fields, in order: V gene, CDR3 protein.

v_call: TRBV6-2/TRBV6-3
cdr3_aa: CASSYFGTGGNQPQHF

v_call: TRBV29-1
cdr3_aa: CSVDLGSGEKLFF

v_call: TRBV18
cdr3_aa: CASSPSTDYEQYF

v_call: TRBV11-2
cdr3_aa: CASSLVLNTEAFF

v_call: TRBV18
cdr3_aa: CASSPQGASYEQYF

v_call: TRBV12-3/TRBV12-4
cdr3_aa: CASSPMTANYGYTF

v_call: TRBV7-2
cdr3_aa: CASSPSRQGKAFF

v_call: TRBV12-3/TRBV12-4
cdr3_aa: CASRLGTRGPYTEAFF

v_call: TRBV28
cdr3_aa: CASSFRDTSRSPYGYTF

v_call: TRBV29-1
cdr3_aa: CSVLWQKTVPGEQYF

v_call: TRBV5-6
cdr3_aa: CASSLLRADKNIQYF

v_call: TRBV28
cdr3_aa: CASSRDRAGDSPLHF

v_call: TRBV3-1
cdr3_aa: CASSQDGQGEDTQYF

v_call: TRBV4-3
cdr3_aa: CASSQTAGAPTGELFF

v_call: TRBV20-1
cdr3_aa: CSAKRPTEAFF

v_call: TRBV3-1
cdr3_aa: CASSLGTGINEQFF

v_call: TRBV6-6
cdr3_aa: CASSHAGGGSETQYF

v_call: TRBV10-1
cdr3_aa: CASSEGNQPQHF

v_call: TRBV2
cdr3_aa: CASSEALGAEAFF

v_call: TRBV9
cdr3_aa: CASSAFQLNTEAFF

v_call: TRBV7-8
cdr3_aa: CASSSPRTGGIPFF

v_call: TRBV27
cdr3_aa: CASITEGEAFF

v_call: TRBV5-5
cdr3_aa: CASSLVSLSIEQFF

v_call: TRBV5-5
cdr3_aa: CASSIAGQYQETQYF

v_call: TRBV28
cdr3_aa: CASSPGTRTYEQYF

v_call: TRBV28
cdr3_aa: CASSFGQGYGYTF

v_call: TRBV11-2
cdr3_aa: CASSLDFQGPDTQYF

v_call: TRBV28
cdr3_aa: CASSLGQGPPGELFF

v_call: TRBV11-2
cdr3_aa: CASSLDRPGRNYNSPLHF

v_call: TRBV11-2
cdr3_aa: CASSFTQGTQETQYF

v_call: TRBV6-5
cdr3_aa: CASSYPGTGPNSYNEQFF

v_call: TRBV11-2
cdr3_aa: CASSLLGVPTDTQYF

v_call: TRBV28
cdr3_aa: CATRRGNYGYTF

v_call: TRBV20-1
cdr3_aa: CSARDHKQGTTGELFF

v_call: TRBV20-1
cdr3_aa: CSARISRQGSGELFF

v_call: TRBV3-1
cdr3_aa: CASSQAGGAINEQFF

v_call: TRBV10-2
cdr3_aa: CASGTVINNQPQHF

v_call: TRBV28
cdr3_aa: CASSTDRNEKLFF

v_call: TRBV12-3/TRBV12-4
cdr3_aa: CASSAGTDYSPLHF

v_call: TRBV6-2/TRBV6-3
cdr3_aa: CASRHRAVVYNEQFF

v_call: TRBV20-1
cdr3_aa: CSVPDGSTDTQYF

v_call: TRBV10-3
cdr3_aa: CAISSTDRVNIQYF

v_call: TRBV28
cdr3_aa: CASSSGTGGNQPQHF

v_call: TRBV12-3/TRBV12-4
cdr3_aa: CASSFRQGGDTQYF

v_call: TRBV5-4
cdr3_aa: CASSLNREKIAEAFF

v_call: TRBV4-1
cdr3_aa: CASSQDLTTNEKLFF

v_call: TRBV25-1
cdr3_aa: CASSLNGKTEAFF

v_call: TRBV4-2
cdr3_aa: CASSPRGKAPNEKLFF

v_call: TRBV7-8
cdr3_aa: CASSRLAGYTGELFF

v_call: TRBV5-1
cdr3_aa: CASSLVLAETDTQYF

v_call: TRBV4-3
cdr3_aa: CASSQGTRAYSGNTIYF

v_call: TRBV9
cdr3_aa: CASSVGTGELFF

v_call: TRBV18
cdr3_aa: CASSSNRASGGGEQYF

v_call: TRBV29-1
cdr3_aa: CSVDGGGSEKLFF